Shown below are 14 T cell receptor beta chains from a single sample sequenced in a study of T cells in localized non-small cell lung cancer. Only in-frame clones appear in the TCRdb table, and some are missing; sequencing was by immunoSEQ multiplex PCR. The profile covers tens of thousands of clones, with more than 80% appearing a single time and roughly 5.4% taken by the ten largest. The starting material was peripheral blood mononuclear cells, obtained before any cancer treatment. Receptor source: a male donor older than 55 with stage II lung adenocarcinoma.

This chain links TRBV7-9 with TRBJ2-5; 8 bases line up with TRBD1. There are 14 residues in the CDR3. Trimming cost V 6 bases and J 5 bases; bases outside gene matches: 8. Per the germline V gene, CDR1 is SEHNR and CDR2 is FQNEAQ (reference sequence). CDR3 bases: TGTGCCAGCAGAACAGGGGGTTCAGGGGAGACCCAGTACTTC. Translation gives CASRTGGSGETQYF. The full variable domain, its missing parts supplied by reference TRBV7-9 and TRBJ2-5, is DTGVSQNPRHKITKRGQNVTFRCDPISEHNRLYWYRQTLGQGPEFLTYFQNEAQLEKSRLLSDRFSAERPKGSFSTLEIQRTEQGDSAMYLCASRTGGSGETQYFGPGTRLLVL.

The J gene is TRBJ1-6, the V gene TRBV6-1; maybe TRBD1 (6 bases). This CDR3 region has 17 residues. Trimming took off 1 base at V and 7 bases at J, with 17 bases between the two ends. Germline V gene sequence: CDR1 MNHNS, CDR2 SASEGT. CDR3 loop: CASSEVLGARGNSPLHF. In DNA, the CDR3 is TGTGCCAGCAGTGAAGTTTTGGGGGCCAGGGGCAATTCACCCCTCCACTTT.

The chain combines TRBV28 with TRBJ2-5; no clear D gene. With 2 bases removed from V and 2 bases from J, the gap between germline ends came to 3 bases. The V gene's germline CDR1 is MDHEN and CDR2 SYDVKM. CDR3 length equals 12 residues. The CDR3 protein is CASSLLQETQYF. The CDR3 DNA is TGTGCCAGCAGTTTACTACAAGAGACCCAGTACTTC.

CDR3 sequence: CASGLVLDRKFSGANVLTF. The CDR3 DNA is TGTGCTAGTGGTTTGGTACTGGACAGAAAGTTTTCTGGGGCCAACGTCCTGACTTTC. The genes are TRBV12-5 and TRBJ2-6; weak D call: TRBD1 (6 bases). The V and J ends lost 0 bases and 1 base respectively, with 16 bases between them. CDR1 LGHNT and CDR2 FRNRAP come from the germline V gene. CDR3 length equals 19 residues.

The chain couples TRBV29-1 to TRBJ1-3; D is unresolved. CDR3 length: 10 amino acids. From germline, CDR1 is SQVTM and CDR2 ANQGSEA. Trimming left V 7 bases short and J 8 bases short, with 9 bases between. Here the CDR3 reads CSAGSDTIYF. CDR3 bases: TGCAGCGCCGGGAGCGACACCATATATTTT.

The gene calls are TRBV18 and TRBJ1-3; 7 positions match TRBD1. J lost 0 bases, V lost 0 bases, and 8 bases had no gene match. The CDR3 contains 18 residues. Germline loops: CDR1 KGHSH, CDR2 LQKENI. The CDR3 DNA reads TGTGCCAGCTCACCACCGGTAGTCAGGGGGGCCTCTGGAAACACCATATATTTT. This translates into CASSPPVVRGASGNTIYF.

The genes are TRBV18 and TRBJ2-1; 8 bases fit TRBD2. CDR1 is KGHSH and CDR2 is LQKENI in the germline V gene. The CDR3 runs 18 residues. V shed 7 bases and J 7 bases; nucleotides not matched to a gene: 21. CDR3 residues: CASFTSAAGGGGWNEQFF. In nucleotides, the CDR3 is TGTGCCAGCTTCACGTCGGCCGCGGGAGGCGGAGGCTGGAATGAGCAGTTCTTC.

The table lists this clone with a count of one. DNA of the CDR3: TGTGCCAGTACCGCTGAGTCCAGGGCGGGGCCCCAGCATTTT. It is translated as CASTAESRAGPQHF. The chain employs TRBV19 and TRBJ1-5, with D maybe TRBD1 (5 bases). The length of the CDR3 is 14 residues. Germline V gives CDR1 LNHDA, CDR2 SQIVND (reference sequence). The V end lost 7 bases, the J end lost 9 bases, and 19 bases lay between the germline ends.

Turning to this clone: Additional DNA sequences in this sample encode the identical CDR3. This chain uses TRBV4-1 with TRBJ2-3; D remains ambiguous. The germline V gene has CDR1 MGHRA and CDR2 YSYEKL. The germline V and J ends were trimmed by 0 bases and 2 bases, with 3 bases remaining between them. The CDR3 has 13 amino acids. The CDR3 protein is CASSQEATDTQYF. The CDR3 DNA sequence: TGCGCCAGCAGCCAAGAGGCCACAGATACGCAGTATTTT.

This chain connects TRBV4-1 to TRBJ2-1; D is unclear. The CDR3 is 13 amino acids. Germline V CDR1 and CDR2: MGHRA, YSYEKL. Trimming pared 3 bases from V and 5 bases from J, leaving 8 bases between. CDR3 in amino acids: CASSHGRDNEQFF. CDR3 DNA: TGCGCCAGCAGCCATGGACGGGACAATGAGCAGTTCTTC.

The CDR3 DNA reads TGTGCCAGCAGTGAAAGCAAGGGGGGCTACACCTTC. Translation gives CASSESKGGYTF. This chain joins TRBV28 and TRBJ1-2, with D maybe TRBD1 (5 bases). Germline values: CDR1 MDHEN, CDR2 SYDVKM. V lost 5 bases and J lost 8, with 12 bases in between. The CDR3 extends over 12 amino acids.

CDR3 protein: CASSHGFSDTQYF. In nucleotides, the CDR3 is TGTGCCAGCAGCCATGGGTTCAGTGATACGCAGTATTTT. The chain uses TRBV9 and TRBJ2-3; D unclear. V lost 4 bases and J lost 6, with 12 bases in between. CDR1 SGDLS and CDR2 YYNGEE come from the germline V gene. CDR3 length: 13 residues.

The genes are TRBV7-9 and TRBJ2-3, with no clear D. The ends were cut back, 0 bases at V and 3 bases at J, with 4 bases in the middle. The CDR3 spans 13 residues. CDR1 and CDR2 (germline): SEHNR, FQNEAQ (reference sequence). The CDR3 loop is CASSLAMTDTQYF. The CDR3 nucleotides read TGTGCCAGCAGCTTAGCCATGACAGATACGCAGTATTTT.

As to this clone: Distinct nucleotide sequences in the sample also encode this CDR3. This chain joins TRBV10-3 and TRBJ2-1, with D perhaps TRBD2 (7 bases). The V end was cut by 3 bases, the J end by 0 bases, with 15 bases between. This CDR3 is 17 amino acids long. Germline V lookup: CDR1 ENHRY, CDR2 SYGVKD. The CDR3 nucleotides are TGTGCCATCAGTGAATGGGGGGGCGGAGGCTCCTACAATGAGCAGTTCTTC. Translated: CAISEWGGGGSYNEQFF.